This record looks at one T cell receptor beta chain sequence and its context. Its antigen is as yet unknown. The CDR3 runs to 14 residues. Deletions cut 0 bases from V and 3 bases from J, with 10 bases between. Germline V gene lookup returns CDR1 SGHDT and CDR2 YYEEEE. These data originate in a study of CD8+ T cells in alopecia areata. Study-level results: The study found higher clonality in lesional than normal scalp, especially in alopecia totalis/universalis. Besides other cells, scalp samples also yield sequences of resident alphabeta T cells from normal skin.

RNA was isolated and reverse transcribed to cDNA, the sequencing template. TCRdb keeps only in-frame clones here, not all; method: immunoSEQ multiplex PCR. This repertoire shows under 150,000 clones, roughly 60% found once; its top ten account for 35% to 45%. Material for sequencing was CD8+ T cells sorted from blood. The TCR sequence derives from a human donor in good health. The rearrangement joins TRBV5-6 to TRBJ2-7, with a weak D call TRBD1 (5 bases). CDR3 DNA: TGTGCCAGCAGCTTGGGGGGCCAATACTACGAGCAGTACTTC. As protein: CASSLGGQYYEQYF.